These 8 T cell receptor beta chains share one sample of origin, sequenced in a study of OX40 agonist ivuxolimab in advanced cancers. The data were produced by immunoSEQ multiplex PCR, yet TCRdb's version contains in-frame clones alone and is incomplete. The sample lists over 55,000 clones; roughly 90% were seen once. The sample here was CD4+ or CD8+ T cells sorted from blood, taken in a trial of the OX40 agonist ivuxolimab. The receptor source for this set is an adult with an advanced solid tumor such as melanoma, head and neck, liver or kidney cancer.

The chain couples TRBV6-4 to TRBJ2-2; 8 nucleotides line up with TRBD2. V dropped 3 bases and J dropped 5; count of bases not matched to a gene: 8. Germline CDR1 and CDR2: MRHNA and SNTAGT. The CDR3 is 16 amino acids. CDR3 sequence reads: CASSERLAGVTGELFF. CDR3 nucleotides: TGTGCCAGCAGTGAAAGGCTAGCGGGCGTGACCGGGGAGCTGTTTTTT.

The gene calls are TRBV6-5 and TRBJ1-1; D unclear. V lost 0 bases to trimming and J lost 1 base, with 9 bases between them. The CDR3 covers 15 residues. Germline lookup yields CDR1 MNHEY and CDR2 SVGAGI. The CDR3 DNA reads as TGTGCCAGCAGTTACTCGAAGGCAGCGAACACTGAAGCTTTCTTT. Translation: CASSYSKAANTEAFF.

The CDR3 reads CASSYSMGSREAFF. As DNA, the CDR3 is TGTGCCAGCAGTTACTCGATGGGCAGCCGAGAAGCTTTCTTT. The chain employs TRBV6-5 and TRBJ1-1; no reliable D call. The CDR3 runs 14 residues. The germline gives CDR1 MNHEY, CDR2 SVGAGI. V was pared by 0 bases and J by 8 bases, with 13 bases between.

As regards this clone: This sample includes further DNA sequences coding for the same CDR3. The chain recombines TRBV7-9 with TRBJ1-1, with D uncertain. This CDR3 spans 12 amino acids. Trimming removed 2 bases at V and 5 bases at J, with 6 bases between. Per the germline V gene, CDR1 is SEHNR and CDR2 is FQNEAQ (reference sequence). The CDR3 reads CASSLSGTEAFF. The CDR3 bases are TGTGCCAGCAGCTTAAGTGGGACTGAAGCTTTCTTT.

The V and J genes are TRBV5-6 and TRBJ2-2; D unresolved. The CDR3 is 14 residues long. Germline V lookup: CDR1 SGHDT, CDR2 YYEEEE. With 0 bases removed from V and 5 bases from J, the gap between germline ends came to 8 bases. The CDR3 nucleotides are TGTGCCAGCAGCTTGGGGTTTTGGACCGGGGAGCTGTTTTTT. This translates into CASSLGFWTGELFF.

This clone was counted once. This chain joins TRBV7-7 and TRBJ2-5, with D unclear. This CDR3 is built from 15 residues. Trimming took 1 base from V and 5 from J, leaving 14 bases between them. Germline CDR1 SSHAT, CDR2 FNYEAQ (reference sequence). The CDR3: CASSLVPGMGETQYF. The CDR3 nucleotides are TGTGCCAGCAGCTTAGTCCCAGGCATGGGGGAGACCCAGTACTTC. The variable domain in full, completed from reference TRBV7-7 and TRBJ2-5, reads GAGVSQSPRYKVTKRGQDVTLRCDPISSHATLYWYQQALGQGPEFLTYFNYEAQPDKSGLPSDRFSAERPEGSISTLTIQRTEQRDSAMYRCASSLVPGMGETQYFGPGTRLLVL.

The chain employs TRBV5-6 and TRBJ2-7; D is uncertain. CDR1 and CDR2 (germline): SGHDT, YYEEEE. The CDR3 runs to 11 residues. With 2 bases removed from V and 6 bases from J, the gap between germline ends came to 6 bases. The CDR3 region is CASSLMGEQYF. CDR3 nucleotide sequence: TGTGCCAGCAGCTTAATGGGCGAGCAGTACTTC. Full variable domain (remainder filled in from reference TRBV5-6 and TRBJ2-7): DAGVTQSPTHLIKTRGQQVTLRCSPKSGHDTVSWYQQALGQGPQFIFQYYEEEERQRGNFPDRFSGHQFPNYSSELNVNALLLGDSALYLCASSLMGEQYFGPGTRLTVT.

V and J are TRBV5-6 and TRBJ2-5; possible D gene TRBD2, 5 bases. CDR3 length: 15 amino acids. V lost 2 bases and J 2 bases, leaving 13 bases between the germline ends. CDR1 SGHDT and CDR2 YYEEEE come from the germline V gene. The CDR3, as DNA: TGTGCCAGCAGCTTAACGGGGTACTTGCAAGAGACCCAGTACTTC. This translates into CASSLTGYLQETQYF.